This T cell receptor (beta chain) was identified during a study of regulatory T cells in long-lasting Graves disease. Time point: newly diagnosed GD, antithyroid drugs for less than 3 months. RNA from PBMCs was the source of the TCR library. The ends lost 5 bases at V and 2 bases at J; junction bases unmatched: 4. The length of the CDR3 is 15 residues. There are many counts of this clonotype. Building the TCR beta libraries relied on iRepertoire HTBI primers, and CDR3 regions underwent Arm-PCR. Via MiXCR, TCRdb re-called the multiplex PCR reads, giving one row per CDR3 protein. The table has 250,000 to 300,000 distinct CDR3 sequences, roughly 18% seen once. The same specimen was also included in a second study, on T cells in Graves' hyperthyroidism and ophthalmopathy.

The V gene is TRBV12-3 or TRBV12-4, the J gene TRBJ1-3, with TRBD1 identical over 9 bases. The source is a woman in her 30s with Graves disease. Specimen: peripheral blood mononuclear cells (PBMCs), collected at new diagnosis, from a patient treated with antithyroid drugs. The DNA of the CDR3 is TGTGCCAGCAGTCCCACAGGGGGCCCTGGAAACACCATATATTTT. Its translation is CASSPTGGPGNTIYF.